The present entry profiles one T cell receptor beta chain with its context. Its antigen is unknown. The sample comes from a study of T cell responses to AZD1222 COVID-19 vaccine. Study conclusions and caveats: Following two doses of AZD1222, Spike-specific TCR breadth and depth rose.

TCRdb's table, derived via immunoSEQ multiplex PCR, lists solely in-frame clones and lacks some. The sample consists of tens of thousands of clones, 90% of them appearing once. The length of the CDR3 is 14 residues. V was cut by 5 bases and J by 4 bases, with 14 bases left in between. CDR1 is MDHEN and CDR2 is SYDVKM in the germline V gene. The TCR sequence derives from an adult who received the AZD1222 COVID-19 vaccine. The sequences come from peripheral blood, collected 28 days after the second AZD1222 dose. The rearrangement uses TRBV28 and TRBJ1-2; the D is unclear. DNA for the CDR3: TGTGCCAGCAGTCCCCTGTTCGTCCTCTATGGCTACACCTTC. Translation: CASSPLFVLYGYTF.